The following is a T cell receptor beta chain sequence with its context. Its antigen is unidentified. The entry originates in a study of T-cell memory formation after mild COVID-19. Study context: Largely donor-specific sequence clusters came from two donors.

With constant-segment primers, 5'RACE yielded cDNA libraries of TCR alpha and TCR beta that carried sample barcodes and UMIs. TCRdb re-derived calls from the 5' RACE reads in MiXCR, one entry per CDR3 protein. The sample consists of about 82,000 distinct CDR3 sequences, roughly 13% of them appearing once. General study findings and limits: Contracting CD4+ clones were located mainly in CM and EM, and CD8+ clones in EMRA.

V lost 0 bases and J lost 1, with 16 bases in between. This CDR3 has 17 residues. Per the germline V gene, CDR1 is SGHTS and CDR2 is YDEGEE. Sequenced: PBMCs or a T cell subset sorted from them (not recorded which). This TCR was sampled from a man in his late teens or twenties who had mild COVID-19 (a few samples of this study predate the infection). Cell type and time point are not known. The V call is TRBV5-8, the J call TRBJ2-5; D is undetermined. DNA of the CDR3: TGTGCCAGCAGCTTGGTATTTCGGGCAGACGTCCAAGAGACCCAGTACTTC. As protein: CASSLVFRADVQETQYF. Full variable domain (remainder filled in from reference TRBV5-8 and TRBJ2-5): EAGVTQSPTHLIKTRGQQATLRCSPISGHTSVYWYQQALGLGLQFLLWYDEGEERNRGNFPPRFSGRQFPNYSSELNVNALELEDSALYLCASSLVFRADVQETQYFGPGTRLLVL.